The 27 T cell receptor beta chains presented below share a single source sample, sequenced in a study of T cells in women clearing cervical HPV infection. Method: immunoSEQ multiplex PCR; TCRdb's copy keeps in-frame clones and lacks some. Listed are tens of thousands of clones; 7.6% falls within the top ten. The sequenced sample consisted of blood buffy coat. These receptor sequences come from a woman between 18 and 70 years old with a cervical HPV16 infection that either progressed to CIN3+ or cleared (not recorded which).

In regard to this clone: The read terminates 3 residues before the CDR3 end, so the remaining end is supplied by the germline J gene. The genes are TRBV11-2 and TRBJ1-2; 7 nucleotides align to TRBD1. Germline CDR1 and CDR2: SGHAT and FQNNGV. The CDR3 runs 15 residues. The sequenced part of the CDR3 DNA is TGTGCCAGCAGCTTAAGGGGGCCTACCCAACGGGGC. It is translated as CASSLRGPTQRG. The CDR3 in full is CASSLRGPTQRGYTF.

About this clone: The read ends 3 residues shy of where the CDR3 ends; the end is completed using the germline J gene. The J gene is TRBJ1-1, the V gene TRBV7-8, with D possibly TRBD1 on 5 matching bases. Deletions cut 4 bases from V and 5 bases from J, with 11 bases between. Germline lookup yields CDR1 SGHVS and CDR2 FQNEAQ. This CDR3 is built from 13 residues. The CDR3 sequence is CASSSGELTEAFF. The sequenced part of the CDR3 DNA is TGTGCCAGCAGCTCGGGGGAATTAACTGAA.

CDR3 region: CSAGPAGRDTQYF. The DNA read from the CDR3 is TGCAGCGCTGGGCCGGCAGGCAGGGATACG. The genes are TRBV20-1 and TRBJ2-3; D is unclear. The sequenced fragment ends 3 residues before the CDR3 boundary, so the rest is inferred from the germline J gene. Germline lookup yields CDR1 DFQATT and CDR2 SNEGSKA (reference sequence). This CDR3 comprises 13 residues.

The CDR3 is CASSLSAGYYEQFF. The CDR3 DNA, read in part, is TGTGCCAGCAGCTTATCGGCAGGGTACTATGAG. This chain connects TRBV7-6 to TRBJ2-1; possible D gene TRBD1, 5 bases. Sequencing ends 3 residues short of the CDR3 end; the germline J gene provides the rest. V was clipped by 2 bases and J by 8 bases, with 13 bases between them. The CDR3 spans 14 residues. Germline CDR1 reads SGHVS; CDR2 reads FNYEAQ.

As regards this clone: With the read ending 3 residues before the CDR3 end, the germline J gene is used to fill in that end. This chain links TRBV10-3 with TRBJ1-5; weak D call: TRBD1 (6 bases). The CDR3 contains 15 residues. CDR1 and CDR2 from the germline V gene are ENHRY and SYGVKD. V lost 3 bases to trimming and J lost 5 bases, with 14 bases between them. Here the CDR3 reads CAISEGGSHDQPQHF. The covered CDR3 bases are TGTGCCATCAGTGAAGGGGGTAGCCACGATCAGCCC.

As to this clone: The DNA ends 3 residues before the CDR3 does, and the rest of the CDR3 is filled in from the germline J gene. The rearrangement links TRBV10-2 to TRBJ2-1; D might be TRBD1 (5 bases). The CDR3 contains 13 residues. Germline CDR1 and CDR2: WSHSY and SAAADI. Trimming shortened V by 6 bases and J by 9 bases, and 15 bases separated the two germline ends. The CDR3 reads CASRGQKVREQFF. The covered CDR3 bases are TGCGCCAGCAGGGGGCAGAAAGTACGTGAG.

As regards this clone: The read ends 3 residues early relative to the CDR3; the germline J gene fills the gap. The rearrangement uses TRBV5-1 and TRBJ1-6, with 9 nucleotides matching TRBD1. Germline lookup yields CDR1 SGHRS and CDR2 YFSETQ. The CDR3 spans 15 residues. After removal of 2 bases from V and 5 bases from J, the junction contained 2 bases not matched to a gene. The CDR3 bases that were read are TGCGCCAGCAGCTTCCGGACAGGGGATAATTCACCC. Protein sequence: CASSFRTGDNSP. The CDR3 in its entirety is CASSFRTGDNSPLHF.

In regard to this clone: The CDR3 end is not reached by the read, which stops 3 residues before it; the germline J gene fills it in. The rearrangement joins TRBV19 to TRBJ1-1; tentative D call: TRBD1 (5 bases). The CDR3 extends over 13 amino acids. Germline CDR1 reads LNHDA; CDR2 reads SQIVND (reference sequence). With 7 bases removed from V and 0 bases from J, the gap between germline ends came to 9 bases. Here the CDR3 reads CASTDTLNTEAFF. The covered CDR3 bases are TGTGCCAGTACGGACACCTTGAACACTGAA.

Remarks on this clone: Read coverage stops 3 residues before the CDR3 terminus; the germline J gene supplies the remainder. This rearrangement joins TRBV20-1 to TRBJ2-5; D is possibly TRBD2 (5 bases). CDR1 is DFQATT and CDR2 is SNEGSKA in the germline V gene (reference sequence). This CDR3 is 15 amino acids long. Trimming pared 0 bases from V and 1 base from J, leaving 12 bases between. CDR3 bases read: TGCAGTGCTAGAGACTCTGGGCGGGCCCAAGAGACC. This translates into CSARDSGRAQET. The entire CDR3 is CSARDSGRAQETQYF.

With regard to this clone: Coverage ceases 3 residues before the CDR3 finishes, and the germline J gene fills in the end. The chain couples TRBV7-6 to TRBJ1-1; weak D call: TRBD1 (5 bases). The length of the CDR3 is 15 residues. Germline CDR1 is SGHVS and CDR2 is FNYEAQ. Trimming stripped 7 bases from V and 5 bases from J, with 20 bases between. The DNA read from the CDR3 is TGTGCCAGCACCCCTACTGAGGGGCTGTGGACTGAA. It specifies CASTPTEGLWTE. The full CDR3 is CASTPTEGLWTEAFF.

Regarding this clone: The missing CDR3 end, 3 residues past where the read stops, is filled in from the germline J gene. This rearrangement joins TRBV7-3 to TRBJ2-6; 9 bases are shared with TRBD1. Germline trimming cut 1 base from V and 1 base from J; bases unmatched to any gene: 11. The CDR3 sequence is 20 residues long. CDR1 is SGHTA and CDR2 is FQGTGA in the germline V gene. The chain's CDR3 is CASSLRLGRQGVSGANVLTF. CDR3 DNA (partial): TGTGCCAGCAGCTTAAGGTTGGGGCGACAGGGGGTGTCTGGGGCCAACGTC.

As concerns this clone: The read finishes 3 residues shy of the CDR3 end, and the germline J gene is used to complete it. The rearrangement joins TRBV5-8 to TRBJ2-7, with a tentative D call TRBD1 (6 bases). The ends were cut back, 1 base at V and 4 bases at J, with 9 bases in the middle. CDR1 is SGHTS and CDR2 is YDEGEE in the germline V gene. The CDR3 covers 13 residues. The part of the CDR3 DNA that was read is TGTGCCAGCAGCTTGCCAGGGGTTTACGAG. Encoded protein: CASSLPGVYE. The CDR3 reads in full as CASSLPGVYEQYF. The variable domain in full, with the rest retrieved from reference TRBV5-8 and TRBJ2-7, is EAGVTQSPTHLIKTRGQQATLRCSPISGHTSVYWYQQALGLGLQFLLWYDEGEERNRGNFPPRFSGRQFPNYSSELNVNALELEDSALYLCASSLPGVYEQYFGPGTRLTVT.

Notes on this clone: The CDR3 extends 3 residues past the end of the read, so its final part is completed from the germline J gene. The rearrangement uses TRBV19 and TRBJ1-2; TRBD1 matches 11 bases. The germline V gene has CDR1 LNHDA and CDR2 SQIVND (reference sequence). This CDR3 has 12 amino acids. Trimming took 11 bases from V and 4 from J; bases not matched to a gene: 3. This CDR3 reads CASGTGGYGYTF. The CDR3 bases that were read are TGTGCCTCGGGGACAGGGGGCTATGGC.

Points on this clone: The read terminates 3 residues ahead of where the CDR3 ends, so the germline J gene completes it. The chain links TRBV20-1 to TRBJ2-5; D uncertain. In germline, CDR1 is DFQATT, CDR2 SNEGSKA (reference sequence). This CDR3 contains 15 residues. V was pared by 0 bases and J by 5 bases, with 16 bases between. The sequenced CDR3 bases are TGCAGTGCTAGAGATCGATTGGTAGAAGAGGAGACC. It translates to CSARDRLVEEET. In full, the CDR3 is CSARDRLVEEETQYF.

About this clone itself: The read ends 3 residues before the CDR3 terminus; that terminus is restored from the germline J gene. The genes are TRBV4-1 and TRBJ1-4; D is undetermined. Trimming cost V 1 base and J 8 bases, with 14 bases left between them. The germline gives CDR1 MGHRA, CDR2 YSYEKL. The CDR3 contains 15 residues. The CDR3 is CASSQGVSQGEKLFF. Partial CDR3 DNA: TGCGCCAGCAGCCAAGGCGTCAGCCAAGGGGAAAAA.

This CDR3 reads CASSLQDLQTGYTF. CDR3 DNA, as far as it was read: TGTGCCAGCAGCCTTCAAGACCTACAGACTGGC. V gene TRBV7-2 combines with J gene TRBJ1-2; D not certain. The read finishes 3 residues shy of the CDR3 end, and the germline J gene is used to complete it. The V end lost 5 bases, the J end lost 7 bases, and 17 bases lay between the germline ends. Looked up from germline, CDR1 is SGHTA and CDR2 is FQGNSA. The CDR3 length is 14 residues.

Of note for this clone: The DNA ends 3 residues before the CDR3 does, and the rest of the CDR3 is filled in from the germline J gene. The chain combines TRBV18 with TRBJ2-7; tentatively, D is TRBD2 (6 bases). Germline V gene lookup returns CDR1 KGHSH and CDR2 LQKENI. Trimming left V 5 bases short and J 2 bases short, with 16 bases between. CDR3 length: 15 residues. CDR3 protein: CASSSPSDGTYEQYF. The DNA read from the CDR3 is TGTGCCAGCTCATCTCCTAGCGACGGGACCTACGAG.

The CDR3 spells CASSEAGTVEQYEQYF. The DNA read from the CDR3 is TGTGCCAGCAGTGAAGCAGGGACAGTCGAACAATACGAG. V is TRBV6-1 and J is TRBJ2-7, with 7 bases aligning to TRBD1. Read sequence stops 3 residues before the CDR3 end, and the germline J gene provides the missing end. The CDR3 contains 16 residues. The trim removed 0 bases at V and 4 bases at J, leaving 9 bases unmatched. Germline CDR1 MNHNS, CDR2 SASEGT.

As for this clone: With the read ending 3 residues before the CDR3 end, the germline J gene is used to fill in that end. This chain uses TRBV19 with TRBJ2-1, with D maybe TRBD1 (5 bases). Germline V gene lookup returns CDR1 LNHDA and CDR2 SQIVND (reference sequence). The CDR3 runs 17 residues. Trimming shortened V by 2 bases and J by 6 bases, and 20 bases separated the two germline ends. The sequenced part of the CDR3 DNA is TGTGCCAGTAGTATACAGGGCAGGGTAAGGGGATCCAATGAG. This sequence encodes CASSIQGRVRGSNE. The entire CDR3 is CASSIQGRVRGSNEQFF.

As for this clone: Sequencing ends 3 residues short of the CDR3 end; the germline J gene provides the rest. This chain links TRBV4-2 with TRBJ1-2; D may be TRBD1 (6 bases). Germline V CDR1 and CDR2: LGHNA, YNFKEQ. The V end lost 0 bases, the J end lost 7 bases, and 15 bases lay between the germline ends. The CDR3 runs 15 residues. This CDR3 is CASSQENTGKSGYTF. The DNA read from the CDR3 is TGTGCCAGCAGCCAAGAAAATACAGGGAAAAGTGGC.

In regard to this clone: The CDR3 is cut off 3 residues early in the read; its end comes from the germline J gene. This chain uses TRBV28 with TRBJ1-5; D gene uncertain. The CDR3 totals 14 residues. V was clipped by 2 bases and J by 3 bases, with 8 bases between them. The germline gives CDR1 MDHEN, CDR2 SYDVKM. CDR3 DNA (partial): TGTGCCAGCAGTTTAGAAGGGTACAATCAGCCC. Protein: CASSLEGYNQP. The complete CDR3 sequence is CASSLEGYNQPQHF.

The sequenced CDR3 bases are TGCGCCAGCAGCTTGGTGGCAGGGAGAACCGGGGAG. Its protein product is CASSLVAGRTGE. The entire CDR3 sequence reads CASSLVAGRTGELFF. The chain has TRBV5-1 and TRBJ2-2, with D perhaps assigned TRBD1 or TRBD2 (5 bases each). The read gets to within 3 residues of the CDR3 end, and the germline J gene fills in the rest. V shed 0 bases and J shed 5 bases, with 11 bases lying between them. CDR3 length equals 15 residues. Germline lookup yields CDR1 SGHRS and CDR2 YFSETQ.

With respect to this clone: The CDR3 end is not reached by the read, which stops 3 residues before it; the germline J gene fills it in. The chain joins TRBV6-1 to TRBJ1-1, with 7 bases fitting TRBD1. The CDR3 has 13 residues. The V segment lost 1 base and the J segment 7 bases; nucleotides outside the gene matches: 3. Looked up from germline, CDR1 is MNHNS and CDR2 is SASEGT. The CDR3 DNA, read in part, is TGTGCCAGCAGTGAAGTGGGGACAGATGAA. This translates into CASSEVGTDE. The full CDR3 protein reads CASSEVGTDEAFF.

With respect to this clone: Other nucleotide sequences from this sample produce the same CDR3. CDR3 in amino acids: CASSDSKWGGSYNEQFF. The CDR3 bases that were read are TGTGCCAGCAGTGACTCTAAGTGGGGGGGGTCCTACAATGAG. The rearrangement uses TRBV2 and TRBJ2-1, with TRBD2 matching 7 bases. With the read ending 3 residues before the CDR3 end, the germline J gene is used to fill in that end. V lost 3 bases to trimming and J lost 1 base; unmatched junction nucleotides: 9. Germline V gives CDR1 SNHLY, CDR2 FYNNEI. The CDR3 extends over 17 amino acids.

The chain's CDR3 is CTSSFGQGYNEQFF. The covered CDR3 bases are TGTACTAGCAGCTTTGGGCAGGGCTACAATGAG. J is TRBJ2-1 and V is TRBV7-7; possible D gene TRBD2, 6 bases. The read ends 3 residues before the CDR3 terminus; that terminus is restored from the germline J gene. CDR1 SSHAT and CDR2 FNYEAQ come from the germline V gene (reference sequence). The CDR3 runs 14 residues.

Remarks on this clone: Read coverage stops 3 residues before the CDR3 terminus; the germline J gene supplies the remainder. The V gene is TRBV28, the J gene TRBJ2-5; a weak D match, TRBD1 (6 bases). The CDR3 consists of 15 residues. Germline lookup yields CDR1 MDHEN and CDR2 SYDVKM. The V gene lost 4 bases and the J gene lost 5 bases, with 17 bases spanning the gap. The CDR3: CASSSSQGLLETQYF. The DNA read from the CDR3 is TGTGCCAGCAGTTCATCACAGGGTTTGTTGGAGACC.

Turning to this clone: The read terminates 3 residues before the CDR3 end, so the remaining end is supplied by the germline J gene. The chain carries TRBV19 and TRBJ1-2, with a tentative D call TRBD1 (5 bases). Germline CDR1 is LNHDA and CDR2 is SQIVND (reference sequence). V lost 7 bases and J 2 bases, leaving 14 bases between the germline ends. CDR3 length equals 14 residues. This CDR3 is CASMEGPENYGYTF. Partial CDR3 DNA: TGTGCCAGTATGGAGGGGCCAGAGAACTATGGC.